This is a list of T cell receptor beta chains from one sample in a study of spatial heterogeneity in lung cancer. A single record per CDR3 protein comes from TCRdb applying MiXCR to the 5' RACE reads. Altogether 90,000 or so distinct CDR3 sequences are present, around 8.6% being singletons, with the ten largest covering 6.9%. This sample comprised PBMCs, obtained at surgery. These receptors were collected from a male donor with early-stage non-small cell lung cancer. Each CDR3 is given with its conserved first and last residue. Fields, in order: J gene, V gene, clone size, D gene, CDR3 protein, CDR3 DNA. D genes are given only for firm matches. Size values are once, few and many counts, or a class for expanded clones, and some rows have none.

>TRBJ2-2|TRBV27|many|.
CASSRVSGTGELFF
TGTGCCAGCAGTCGGGTCTCAGGGACCGGGGAGCTGTTTTTT
>TRBJ2-5|TRBV28|many|TRBD1
CASSRDRQETQYF
TGTGCCAGCAGTCGGGACAGACAAGAGACCCAGTACTTC
>TRBJ1-6|TRBV21-1|few|.
CASSRGQTKSSYNSPLHF
TGTGCCAGCAGCAGGGGACAGACTAAGAGCTCCTATAATTCACCCCTCCACTTT
>TRBJ2-1|TRBV12-3/TRBV12-4|.|.
CASSKLAWEQFF
TGTGCCAGCAGTAAACTAGCTTGGGAGCAGTTCTTC
>TRBJ1-1|TRBV9|few|.
CASGPGGTEAFF
TGTGCCAGCGGTCCTGGGGGCACTGAAGCTTTCTTT
>TRBJ2-7|TRBV28|.|.
CASSSPGRSYEQYF
TGTGCCAGCAGTTCGCCCGGACGGTCCTACGAGCAGTACTTC
>TRBJ2-2|TRBV5-1|.|TRBD2
CASARELAGTGELFF
TGCGCCAGCGCCAGGGAACTAGCGGGGACCGGGGAGCTGTTTTTT
>TRBJ2-7|TRBV11-2|many|.
CASSLGGPYEQYF
TGTGCCAGCAGCTTAGGGGGCCCCTACGAGCAGTACTTC
>TRBJ2-7|TRBV12-3/TRBV12-4|many|.
CASTTSQGYEQYF
TGTGCCAGCACCACGTCACAGGGTTACGAGCAGTACTTC
>TRBJ2-5|TRBV28|many|.
CASSLAGGRDGETQYF
TGTGCCAGCAGTTTGGCCGGGGGTAGAGACGGAGAGACCCAGTACTTC
>TRBJ2-2|TRBV5-1|few|TRBD1
CASSFMDRGFSGELFF
TGCGCCAGCAGCTTTATGGACAGGGGTTTTTCCGGGGAGCTGTTTTTT
>TRBJ1-3|TRBV28|few|TRBD1
CASSPGQASGNTIYF
TGTGCCAGCAGTCCTGGACAGGCCTCTGGAAACACCATATATTTT
>TRBJ1-1|TRBV27|many|.
CASSSLTGGEAFF
TGTGCCAGCAGTTCCTTGACAGGTGGTGAAGCTTTCTTT
>TRBJ2-7|TRBV27|many|.
CASSSGYEQYF
TGTGCCAGCAGTTCAGGGTACGAGCAGTACTTC
>TRBJ2-7|TRBV29-1|many|.
CSVEGASGREQYF
TGCAGCGTTGAAGGGGCATCGGGGCGCGAGCAGTACTTC
>TRBJ2-1|TRBV19|few|.
CASSIKLPNNEQFF
TGTGCCAGTAGTATTAAACTCCCCAACAATGAGCAGTTCTTC
>TRBJ1-6|TRBV4-2|many|.
CASSQGERNSPLHF
TGTGCCAGCAGCCAAGGGGAACGTAATTCACCCCTCCACTTT